This entry concerns a single TCR beta chain. Germline V gene data show CDR1 as SNHLY and CDR2 as FYNNEI. V dropped 6 bases and J dropped 2; count of bases not matched to a gene: 6. The CDR3 is 15 residues long. TCRdb's copy holds only in-frame clones and misses some; the assay was immunoSEQ multiplex PCR. The sample has 9,500 to 15,000 clones, roughly 93% seen once; the top ten hold about 8%. This sample is drawn from a study of technical replicates of blood from a few donors. Sequenced input: PBMCs. The chain is built from TRBV2 and TRBJ1-2, with 10 bases that match TRBD1. The receptor was isolated from a human donor in good health. The CDR3 loop reads CASSSPDRGNYGYTF. The CDR3 region has the DNA TGTGCCAGCAGCAGCCCGGACAGGGGGAACTATGGCTACACCTTC. Together with reference TRBV2 and TRBJ1-2, the CDR3 gives the full variable domain: EPEVTQTPSHQVTQMGQEVILRCVPISNHLYFYWYRQILGQKVEFLVSFYNNEISEKSEIFDDQFSVERPDGSNFTLKIRSTKLEDSAMYFCASSSPDRGNYGYTFGSGTRLTVV.